The next 13 T cell receptor beta chains were all read from a single sample in a study of blood T cells in healthy people across ages. PCR was performed a second time for roughly 6 to 12 cycles using a sample-barcoded 5' primer and a J-beta primer mix. TCRdb analysed the 5' RACE reads with MiXCR anew, one entry per CDR3 protein. Of just under 750,000 distinct CDR3 sequences listed, about a fifth are singletons. Sample: blood. The receptors shown here come from a man between 65 and 79 years old in good health.

This clonotype has a handful of counts. The chain recombines TRBV5-1 with TRBJ2-3, with TRBD1 identical over 8 bases. Germline trimming cut 0 bases from V and 1 base from J; bases unmatched to any gene: 7. Germline assignment: CDR1 SGHRS and CDR2 YFSETQ. The CDR3 has 17 amino acids. CDR3 DNA sequence: TGCGCCAGCAGCTTGGGGGGATCGACAGGGGGCACAGATACGCAGTATTTT. Translating it yields CASSLGGSTGGTDTQYF. The full variable domain, with the rest looked up from reference TRBV5-1 and TRBJ2-3, is KAGVTQTPRYLIKTRGQQVTLSCSPISGHRSVSWYQQTPGQGLQFLFEYFSETQRNKGNFPGRFSGRQFSNSRSEMNVSTLELGDSALYLCASSLGGSTGGTDTQYFGPGTRLTVL.

The sample holds many counts of this clonotype. This chain joins TRBV9 and TRBJ2-1; TRBD2 matches 7 bases. This CDR3 comprises 16 residues. Trimming cost V 7 bases and J 5 bases; bases outside gene matches: 15. The germline V gene has CDR1 SGDLS and CDR2 YYNGEE. Here the CDR3 reads CASSTGSGGSDNEQFF. DNA for the CDR3: TGTGCCAGCTCCACAGGATCGGGGGGAAGCGACAATGAGCAGTTCTTC.

CDR3 in DNA: TGCGCCAGCAGCCAAGGCCCGGGACAGGGGTGGGCTGGCCACGGGCAGTTCTTC. Translated, it gives CASSQGPGQGWAGHGQFF. V gene TRBV5-1 combines with J gene TRBJ2-1; 10 nucleotides align to TRBD1. The CDR3 runs 18 residues. Trimming removed 4 bases from V and 12 bases from J; junction bases left unmatched: 22. The V gene's germline CDR1 is SGHRS and CDR2 YFSETQ.

This clonotype has a handful of counts. The J gene is TRBJ2-4, the V gene TRBV15, with D perhaps TRBD1 (6 bases). V was cut by 0 bases and J by 2 bases, with 17 bases left in between. Germline V lookup: CDR1 LNHNV, CDR2 YYDKDF (reference sequence). This CDR3 has 18 residues. Here the CDR3 DNA reads TGTGCCACCAGCAGAGATGCTGAGGGACAACTAACCAAAAACATTCAGTACTTC. Translation: CATSRDAEGQLTKNIQYF.

The rearrangement uses TRBV7-2 and TRBJ1-4; TRBD1 might be the D (5 bases). Germline lookup yields CDR1 SGHTA and CDR2 FQGNSA. The CDR3 extends over 15 amino acids. V lost 5 bases, J lost 3 bases, and 13 bases lay in between. The CDR3 loop is CASSPSGRANEKLFF. The CDR3 DNA reads as TGTGCCAGCAGCCCCTCAGGGAGGGCTAATGAAAAACTGTTTTTT.

The genes are TRBV12-3 or TRBV12-4 and TRBJ1-2; D remains ambiguous. The ends were cut back, 6 bases at V and 5 bases at J, with 13 bases in the middle. The CDR3 length is 13 residues. The CDR3 region has the DNA TGTGCCAGCAGGCCCGGACTTCCATATGGCTACACCTTC. This gives the protein CASRPGLPYGYTF.

The rearrangement links TRBV5-6 to TRBJ2-1, with TRBD1 matching 8 bases. The germline CDR1 and CDR2 sequences are SGHDT and YYEEEE. V lost 2 bases to trimming and J lost 5 bases; unmatched junction nucleotides: 6. CDR3 length equals 15 residues. The CDR3 here is CASSFSRGHHNEQFF. CDR3 coding DNA: TGTGCCAGCAGCTTCTCCAGGGGGCACCACAATGAGCAGTTCTTC. The whole variable domain, remainder taken from reference TRBV5-6 and TRBJ2-1, is DAGVTQSPTHLIKTRGQQVTLRCSPKSGHDTVSWYQQALGQGPQFIFQYYEEEERQRGNFPDRFSGHQFPNYSSELNVNALLLGDSALYLCASSFSRGHHNEQFFGPGTRLTVL.

The rearrangement links TRBV20-1 to TRBJ1-5; unclear D gene. The V and J ends lost 1 base and 1 base respectively, with 8 bases between them. CDR1 and CDR2 (germline): DFQATT, SNEGSKA (reference sequence). This CDR3 is built from 14 residues. The CDR3 DNA sequence: TGCAGTGCTAGAGGGGGAACGAGCAATCAGCCCCAGCATTTT. Amino acid sequence: CSARGGTSNQPQHF.

The V call is TRBV5-1, the J call TRBJ2-5; D possibly corresponds to TRBD2 (6 bases). The DNA end lines up better with TRBJ2-1; the J call may be wrong. In germline, CDR1 is SGHRS, CDR2 YFSETQ. The CDR3 loop spans 14 amino acids. As DNA, the CDR3 is TGCGCCAGCAGCTCCCTATCTAGCGCCAATGAGCAGTTCTTC. This encodes CASSSLSSANEQFF.

This clonotype came up a few times. The V and J genes are TRBV12-2 and TRBJ2-1; the DNA was not compared with TRBD1, the D call given in the table. TRBV12-2 is described as a pseudogene. This CDR3 spans 15 amino acids. The CDR3 coding sequence is TGTGCAAGGCTGGGGGCGGGAAGCTCCTACAATGAGCAGTTCTTC. As protein: CARLGAGSSYNEQFF.

The V and J genes are TRBV6-6 and TRBJ2-7; D might be TRBD2 (6 bases). The CDR3 spans 17 residues. Germline V gene sequence: CDR1 MNHNY, CDR2 SVGAGI (reference sequence). Written as DNA, the CDR3 is TGTGTCAGCAGTCACGGAAAGGAGGGCAGGAGCTCCTACGAGCAGTACGTC. Translating gives CVSSHGKEGRSSYEQYV.

V usage is TRBV20-1 and J usage is TRBJ2-1, with D tentatively TRBD1 (6 bases). The V end lost 0 bases, the J end lost 12 bases, and 21 bases lay between the germline ends. The CDR3 consists of 15 residues. Germline V lookup: CDR1 DFQATT, CDR2 SNEGSKA (reference sequence). CDR3 in DNA: TGCAGTGCTAGAGATGCCTCCGGGACATCGGATTCGCAGTTCTTC. Protein: CSARDASGTSDSQFF.

The chain is built from TRBV19 and TRBJ1-2; 10 bases line up with TRBD1. The trim removed 7 bases at V and 6 bases at J, leaving 11 bases unmatched. The CDR3 contains 15 residues. Germline CDR1 LNHDA, CDR2 SQIVND (reference sequence). In DNA, the CDR3 is TGTGCCAGTATGACCGGGACAGGGGAATTTCATGGCTACACCTTC. Translated: CASMTGTGEFHGYTF.